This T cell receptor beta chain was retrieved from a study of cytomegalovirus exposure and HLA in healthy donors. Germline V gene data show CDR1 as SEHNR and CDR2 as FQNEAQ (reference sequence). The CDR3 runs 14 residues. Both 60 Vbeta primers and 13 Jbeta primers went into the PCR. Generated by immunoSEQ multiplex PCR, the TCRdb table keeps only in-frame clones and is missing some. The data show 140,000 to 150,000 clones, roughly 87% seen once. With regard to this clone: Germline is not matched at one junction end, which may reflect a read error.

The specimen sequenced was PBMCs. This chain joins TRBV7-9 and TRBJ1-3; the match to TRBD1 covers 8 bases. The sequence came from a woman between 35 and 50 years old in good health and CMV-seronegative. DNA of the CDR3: TGTTCCAGCAGCTCGACAGGGGCTGGAAACACCATATATTTT. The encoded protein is CSSSSTGAGNTIYF. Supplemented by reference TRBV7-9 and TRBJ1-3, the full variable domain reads DTGVSQNPRHKITKRGQNVTFRCDPISEHNRLYWYRQTLGQGPEFLTYFQNEAQLEKSRLLSDRFSAERPKGSFSTLEIQRTEQGDSAMYLCSSSSTGAGNTIYFGEGSWLTVV.